Listed below are T cell receptor beta chains from one sample, sequenced in a study of control samples from healthy donors and cancer patients. Sequencing was performed with immunoSEQ multiplex PCR; in TCRdb, only in-frame clones are kept and a portion is missing. The repertoire holds tens of thousands of clones, with about 81% as singletons. The sample comprised PBMCs. These receptors all stem from a man aged 70 or older with lung cancer. CDR3s include the opening cysteine and the closing phenylalanine or tryptophan. The order of the fields is clone size, J gene, D gene, V gene, CDR3 DNA, CDR3 protein. D genes are given only for firm matches. Expanded clones get a size class; other rows say once, few or many, or leave the size out.

abundance: .
j_gene: TRBJ2-5
d_gene: TRBD1
v_gene: TRBV6-6
CDR3nt: TGTGCCAGCAGTTACGGGACAGGGCTCTTAGCAGAGACCCAGTACTTC
CDR3aa: CASSYGTGLLAETQYF

abundance: few
j_gene: TRBJ1-3
d_gene: .
v_gene: TRBV30
CDR3nt: TGTGCCTGGAGTCTCCTTGCAGGGAACTCTGGAAACACCATATATTTT
CDR3aa: CAWSLLAGNSGNTIYF

abundance: .
j_gene: TRBJ2-6
d_gene: .
v_gene: TRBV5-1
CDR3nt: TGCGCCAGCAGCTCAGCATCCGATTTCTCTGGGGCCAACGTCCTGACTTTC
CDR3aa: CASSSASDFSGANVLTF

abundance: .
j_gene: TRBJ2-5
d_gene: .
v_gene: TRBV24-1
CDR3nt: TGTGCCACGGAAAACGGACGGCAGGGACAAGAGACCCAGTACTTC
CDR3aa: CATENGRQGQETQYF

abundance: .
j_gene: TRBJ2-1
d_gene: .
v_gene: TRBV5-4
CDR3nt: TGTGCCAGCAGCTTGAAGGCAGGGTCAATTGAGCAGTTCTTC
CDR3aa: CASSLKAGSIEQFF

abundance: .
j_gene: TRBJ1-2
d_gene: TRBD1
v_gene: TRBV27
CDR3nt: TGTGCCAGCAGTTTAGTACGACAGGGGTGCTATGGCTACACCTTC
CDR3aa: CASSLVRQGCYGYTF

abundance: once
j_gene: TRBJ2-3
d_gene: .
v_gene: TRBV7-8
CDR3nt: TGTGCCAGCAGCTTAGGGGTAGCTACAGATACGCAGTATTTT
CDR3aa: CASSLGVATDTQYF

abundance: .
j_gene: TRBJ2-4
d_gene: .
v_gene: TRBV2
CDR3nt: TGTGCCAGCAGTTTCGAACAGGGAAACATTCAGTACTTC
CDR3aa: CASSFEQGNIQYF

abundance: few
j_gene: TRBJ1-1
d_gene: .
v_gene: TRBV9
CDR3nt: TGTGCCAGCAGCCCCCTTGCTTTCTTT
CDR3aa: CASSPLAFF

abundance: .
j_gene: TRBJ1-6
d_gene: .
v_gene: TRBV18
CDR3nt: TGTGCCAGCTCCCAGCAGGGTTCTAATTCACCCCTCCACTTT
CDR3aa: CASSQQGSNSPLHF

abundance: .
j_gene: TRBJ2-1
d_gene: .
v_gene: TRBV5-1
CDR3nt: TGCGCCAGCAGCTCACAGGGATCGCAGTTCTTC
CDR3aa: CASSSQGSQFF

abundance: .
j_gene: TRBJ2-4
d_gene: TRBD2
v_gene: TRBV5-1
CDR3nt: TGCGCCAGCAGCTTGGCCGGGACTAGCGGGGCTATAGCCAAAAACATTCAGTACTTC
CDR3aa: CASSLAGTSGAIAKNIQYF

abundance: .
j_gene: TRBJ1-1
d_gene: TRBD1
v_gene: TRBV5-1
CDR3nt: TGCGCCAGCAGCTGGGGGACAGGCCGGGACACTGAAGCTTTCTTT
CDR3aa: CASSWGTGRDTEAFF

abundance: .
j_gene: TRBJ1-5
d_gene: .
v_gene: TRBV4-1
CDR3nt: TGCGCCAGCAGCTTACTTTATAGACCTACGGGTGACAATCAGCCCCAGCATTTT
CDR3aa: CASSLLYRPTGDNQPQHF

abundance: .
j_gene: TRBJ2-7
d_gene: .
v_gene: TRBV4-1
CDR3nt: TGCGCCAGCAGCCCCTCCGCGCGGGTTTCCTACGAGCAGTACTTC
CDR3aa: CASSPSARVSYEQYF

abundance: .
j_gene: TRBJ1-5
d_gene: TRBD1
v_gene: TRBV30
CDR3nt: TGTGCCTGGAGTGGAGGGACAGGGGGCAATCAGCCCCAGCATTTT
CDR3aa: CAWSGGTGGNQPQHF

abundance: .
j_gene: TRBJ1-3
d_gene: TRBD1
v_gene: TRBV6-5
CDR3nt: TGTGCCAGCAGGGGGACAGGGTTCGCTGGAAACACCATATATTTT
CDR3aa: CASRGTGFAGNTIYF

abundance: medium-sized
j_gene: TRBJ2-3
d_gene: TRBD2
v_gene: TRBV19
CDR3nt: TGTGCCAGTAACCCGATAGCGGGGGGACATACGCAGTATTTT
CDR3aa: CASNPIAGGHTQYF

abundance: .
j_gene: TRBJ2-7
d_gene: TRBD1
v_gene: TRBV10-3
CDR3nt: TGTGCCATCAGGGGACAGGGACCCCCCTACGAGCAGTACTTC
CDR3aa: CAIRGQGPPYEQYF

abundance: .
j_gene: TRBJ2-5
d_gene: .
v_gene: TRBV12-2
CDR3nt: TGTGCAAGTCGCTTGTGGACTAGCGGGGGGGACAGGGAGACCCAGTACTTC
CDR3aa: CASRLWTSGGDRETQYF

abundance: .
j_gene: TRBJ2-7
d_gene: .
v_gene: TRBV28
CDR3nt: TGTGCCAGTTATGGGGGCCCAGGGGACGAGCAGTACTTC
CDR3aa: CASYGGPGDEQYF

abundance: .
j_gene: TRBJ2-7
d_gene: .
v_gene: TRBV5-1
CDR3nt: TGCGCCAGCAGCTTGGAGGTATCCTACGAGCAGTACTTC
CDR3aa: CASSLEVSYEQYF

abundance: .
j_gene: TRBJ2-1
d_gene: .
v_gene: TRBV11-2
CDR3nt: TGTGCCAGCAGCCTTGACAGGACCTGGACTTTCAATGAGCAGTTCTTC
CDR3aa: CASSLDRTWTFNEQFF

abundance: .
j_gene: TRBJ2-2
d_gene: TRBD1
v_gene: TRBV24-1
CDR3nt: TGTGCCACCGGACAGGGTGGGTCTGGCGGGGAGCTGTTTTTT
CDR3aa: CATGQGGSGGELFF

abundance: .
j_gene: TRBJ2-4
d_gene: .
v_gene: TRBV18
CDR3nt: TGTGCCAGCTCACCAGGGAACGGAAACATTCAGTACTTC
CDR3aa: CASSPGNGNIQYF

abundance: .
j_gene: TRBJ2-7
d_gene: .
v_gene: TRBV5-1
CDR3nt: TGCGCCAGCAGCCGCGGGGACAGAGCCTACGAGCAGTACTTC
CDR3aa: CASSRGDRAYEQYF

abundance: .
j_gene: TRBJ2-2
d_gene: TRBD1
v_gene: TRBV6-5
CDR3nt: TGTGCCAGCAGTTACTTCTCGGGACAGGGGTTCGGGGAGCTGTTTTTT
CDR3aa: CASSYFSGQGFGELFF

abundance: .
j_gene: TRBJ2-7
d_gene: TRBD2
v_gene: TRBV18
CDR3nt: TGTGCCAGCTCACCACTTGCTAGCGGGGGTGGCCTCTACGAGCAGTACTTC
CDR3aa: CASSPLASGGGLYEQYF